The 2 T cell receptor beta chains given below trace back to one sample, sequenced in a study of blood T cells in healthy people across ages. Sample-barcoded 5' priming and a J-beta primer mix drove a second PCR of roughly 6 to 12 cycles. In TCRdb, the 5' RACE reads were re-called with MiXCR into one record per CDR3 protein. The sample shows about 620,000 distinct CDR3 sequences, about 51% of them seen only once. Sequences were obtained from blood. These receptor sequences come from an elderly woman in good health.

This clonotype was found many times. The genes are TRBV28 and TRBJ2-1; 7 bases align to TRBD1. V gave up 6 bases and J gave up 6 bases; unmatched junction bases: 8. The CDR3 is made up of 14 amino acids. The germline gives CDR1 MDHEN, CDR2 SYDVKM. For the CDR3, the DNA is TGTGCCAGCAGCCCCGGGACAGTAAGCAATGAGCAGTTCTTC. Its protein is CASSPGTVSNEQFF.

J is TRBJ1-2 and V is TRBV29-1, with D perhaps matching TRBD1 (5 bases). The CDR3 loop spans 12 amino acids. The germline V and J ends were trimmed by 4 bases and 7 bases, with 13 bases remaining between them. Germline V gene data show CDR1 as SQVTM and CDR2 as ANQGSEA. CDR3 region: CSVAGTGSGYTF. In nucleotides, the CDR3 is TGCAGCGTTGCGGGCACAGGAAGTGGCTACACCTTC.